The rows below give T cell receptor beta chains drawn from one sample of a study of blood T cells in healthy people across ages. Each CDR3 protein gets one entry after TCRdb re-called the 5' RACE reads with MiXCR. Of around 1,700,000 distinct CDR3 sequences listed, about 30% are singletons. Sequencing input: blood. The receptors originated from a woman aged 30 to 39 in good health. The CDR3 runs from the conserved cysteine through the conserved F or W. A D gene is named only where the DNA matches it firmly. Only some rows state a clone size, as once, few, many or a class for expanded clones.

.	TRBV5-1	TRBD1	TRBJ2-5	TGCACCAGCAGCCCTCCCACAGGGGGCCGAGGGGAGACCCAGTACTTC	CTSSPPTGGRGETQYF
few	TRBV27	TRBD2	TRBJ2-7	TGTGCCAGCAGTTTACTAGCGGGGGAAACCTACGAGCAGTACTTC	CASSLLAGETYEQYF
.	TRBV9	.	TRBJ2-1	TGTGCCAGCAGCCCCGATCCGCTAGGTAATGAGCAGTTCTTC	CASSPDPLGNEQFF
many	TRBV6-5	TRBD1	TRBJ1-2	TGTGCCAGCAGTGAATCCTGGACAGGGTATGGCTACACCTTC	CASSESWTGYGYTF
many	TRBV12-3/TRBV12-4	TRBD1	TRBJ2-5	TGTGCCAGCAGTACGACAGGGAGTCAAGAGACCCAGTACTTC	CASSTTGSQETQYF
few	TRBV12-5	TRBD1	TRBJ2-3	TGTGCTAGTGGTTTGACCGGCAGGGGGCCTACAGATACGCAGTATTTT	CASGLTGRGPTDTQYF
many	TRBV29-1	TRBD1	TRBJ2-1	TGCAGCGGAGGGACAGGGAATGAGCAGTTCTTC	CSGGTGNEQFF
.	TRBV5-5	.	TRBJ2-6	TGTGCCAGCACCTCCGAGCACAGGATCTCTGGGGCCAACGTCCTGACTTTC	CASTSEHRISGANVLTF
many	TRBV29-1	TRBD1	TRBJ2-4	TGCAGCGTCGAAGCTCTGACAGGGGAAGCTTCAAACATTCAGTACTTC	CSVEALTGEASNIQYF
.	TRBV20-1	TRBD2	TRBJ2-1	TGCAGTGCTGAAGGTCCTAGCGGGGTAAAATGGCAGTTCTTC	CSAEGPSGVKWQFF
many	TRBV4-1	TRBD1	TRBJ2-7	TGCGCCAGCAGTAGTGACGCGTACCGGGACAGCTACGAGCAGTACTTC	CASSSDAYRDSYEQYF
few	TRBV6-2/TRBV6-3	TRBD1	TRBJ2-1	TGTGCCAGCAGTTACTCAGGGGGCAGTGAGCAGTTCTTC	CASSYSGGSEQFF
many	TRBV12-3/TRBV12-4	.	TRBJ2-5	TGTGCCAGCAGAGAGCGAGAGACCCAGTACTTC	CASRERETQYF
.	TRBV12-3/TRBV12-4	.	TRBJ2-2	TGTGCCACCAGGTGGGGCGGGGAGTACACCGGGGAGCTGTTTTTT	CATRWGGEYTGELFF
many	TRBV20-1	TRBD2	TRBJ2-1	TGCAGTGCTAGAGATTGGAGGCGGACTAGCAGTAATGAGCAGTTCTTC	CSARDWRRTSSNEQFF
few	TRBV10-2	TRBD1	TRBJ2-3	TGCGCCAGCAGCTTTTACAGGGGTCCTGGCACAGATACGCAGTATTTT	CASSFYRGPGTDTQYF
.	TRBV4-1	TRBD1	TRBJ1-1	TGCGCCAGCAGCCAAGAAGACAGGGAGGGCACTGAAGCTTTCTTT	CASSQEDREGTEAFF
.	TRBV5-4	.	TRBJ2-7	TGTGCCAGCAGCTTCTGGCAGACCTACGAGCAGTACTTC	CASSFWQTYEQYF
many	TRBV4-1	TRBD2	TRBJ2-1	TGCGCCAGCAGCCGTACTGCGGGGGGGCGGAATGAGCAGTTCTTC	CASSRTAGGRNEQFF
few	TRBV6-2/TRBV6-3	TRBD2	TRBJ2-1	TGTGCCAGCAGTCCTCTAGCGGGAGACGTGAATGAGCAGTTCTTC	CASSPLAGDVNEQFF
.	TRBV25-1	.	TRBJ2-3	TGTGCCAGCAGTGAGGGGCGAGGGGGGGGCACAGATACGCAGTATTTT	CASSEGRGGGTDTQYF
many	TRBV6-4	TRBD2	TRBJ2-1	TGTGCCAGCAGACCCGGGACTAGCGGGGGTAATGAGCAGTTCTTC	CASRPGTSGGNEQFF
.	TRBV5-1	TRBD2	TRBJ2-3	TGCGCCAGCAGCTTGGTGGTTTCTAGCGGGGGGTCTTTCGACAATCCGCAGTATTTT	CASSLVVSSGGSFDNPQYF
.	TRBV7-2	.	TRBJ2-5	TGTGCCAGCAGCCCGAACCTACAGGGCGAGACCCAGTACTTC	CASSPNLQGETQYF
once	TRBV11-2	.	TRBJ1-6	TGTGCCAGCAGCATCCGACAGGTTGGAAGTTCACCCCTCCACTTT	CASSIRQVGSSPLHF
few	TRBV12-3/TRBV12-4	.	TRBJ2-6	TGTGCCAGCAGTTTGTTAAAGTCGGGATCTGGGGCCAACGTCCTGACTTTC	CASSLLKSGSGANVLTF
.	TRBV5-4	.	TRBJ2-3	TGTGCCAGTAACGGCGGGGTTAGCACAGATACGCAGTATTTT	CASNGGVSTDTQYF
few	TRBV3-1	.	TRBJ1-2	TGTGCCAGCAGCGTCACCGGGACAAGCTATGGCTACACCTTC	CASSVTGTSYGYTF
few	TRBV3-1	TRBD1	TRBJ1-2	TGTGCCAGCACCCGGGACAGGATGTATGGCTACACCTTC	CASTRDRMYGYTF
once	TRBV6-5	.	TRBJ2-1	TGTGCCAGCAATTACTCCCGGGACGGGGACAATGAGCAGTTCTTC	CASNYSRDGDNEQFF
.	TRBV5-1	TRBD2	TRBJ2-2	TGCGTCAGCAGCCCACTTGCGGGGGCGAACACCGGGGAGCTGTTTTTT	CVSSPLAGANTGELFF
few	TRBV2	TRBD1	TRBJ2-7	TGTGCCAGCAATAGACAGGGGTACTCCTACGAGCAGTACTTC	CASNRQGYSYEQYF
many	TRBV7-6	.	TRBJ2-5	TGTGCCAGCAGCTTAGCGCTGCGGGGAGACGAGACCCAGTACTTC	CASSLALRGDETQYF
few	TRBV11-2	TRBD2	TRBJ2-1	TGTGCCAGCAGGGACCATCGAACTAGCGCTATACAGTTCTTC	CASRDHRTSAIQFF
.	TRBV7-2	TRBD2	TRBJ2-4	TGTGCCAGCAGCTCCACTAGCGGGAGGATAGCCAAAAACATTCAGTACTTC	CASSSTSGRIAKNIQYF
few	TRBV10-3	.	TRBJ2-4	TGTGCCATCAGTGAGTCGGGGCGCGGGGGCTTGTACTTC	CAISESGRGGLYF
.	TRBV5-1	TRBD2	TRBJ2-7	TGCGCCAGCAGCTTGGATGGAGGAGGTCCTTGGAGGTCAGGACTAGCGGAGTCCTACGAGCAGTACTTC	CASSLDGGGPWRSGLAESYEQYF
.	TRBV5-1	TRBD2	TRBJ2-7	TGCGCCAGCAGCGATGCTAGCGGGAGTCGGTACGAGCAGTACTTC	CASSDASGSRYEQYF
many	TRBV12-3/TRBV12-4	.	TRBJ2-7	TGTGCCAGCAGTCGGACAGCCGGACCCGACGAGCAGTACTTC	CASSRTAGPDEQYF
.	TRBV9	TRBD2	TRBJ2-3	TGTGCCAGCAGCGACTCTAGCGGGGGGGCTCAAGATACGCAGTATTTT	CASSDSSGGAQDTQYF
many	TRBV9	.	TRBJ2-1	TGTGCCAGCAGCGTAGCCGGGTTCACCTACAATGAGCAGTTCTTC	CASSVAGFTYNEQFF
few	TRBV6-2/TRBV6-3	.	TRBJ1-1	TGTGCCAGCAGTTCGGCCCGGGGATTGAACACTGAAGCTTTCTTT	CASSSARGLNTEAFF